This T cell receptor beta chain was observed in a study of immune evolution from preneoplasia to lung adenocarcinoma. Overall study context: HLA loss of heterozygosity: around 6.5% AIS, about 15% MIA, about 30% ADC, none AAH.

Patients had resection in Japan or China between about 2014 and 2018. General observations from the study: KRAS-mutant nodules had the highest T cell clonality. From normal lung to invasive adenocarcinoma, top clone frequencies appeared to decrease.

Trimming took off 2 bases at V and 8 bases at J, with 9 bases between the two ends. The germline gives CDR1 MDHEN, CDR2 SYDVKM. The CDR3 runs 12 residues. On this clone: Its antigen is not known.

Using immunoSEQ multiplex PCR, the repertoire was profiled, and TCRdb retains in-frame clones only, with some absent. This sample yields some 7,000 clones, of which 70% to 80% are seen a single time; 8% to 8.5% belongs to the top ten. This chain connects TRBV28 to TRBJ1-1, with D possibly being TRBD1 (6 bases). Sample: FFPE minimally invasive lung adenocarcinoma tissue. This receptor was identified in a person aged 65 to 85 with lung adenocarcinoma. CDR3 coding DNA: TGTGCCAGCAGTTTAGGGGGGCGGGAAGCTTTCTTT. Its translation: CASSLGGREAFF.